This T cell receptor beta chain was found in a study of T cell changes during pregnancy in multiple sclerosis (dated by TCRdb to the late 2010s). Turning to the overall study: Changes in the T cell repertoire over the course of pregnancy were examined in this study in women with multiple sclerosis.

Libraries came from the immunoSEQ multiplex PCR assay. Held by TCRdb, this immuneACCESS table contains in-frame sequences only and omits some clones. Under half of the omission traces to an unresolved V gene where checked; the cause of the rest is unknown. This sample has approximately 100,000 clones in its table, and roughly 93% of those were observed once. Jointly, the top ten make up approximately 0.88% of the sample. As encoded in the germline V gene, CDR1 is SGHDT while CDR2 is YYEEEE. V drops 2 bases and J drops 2 bases, leaving 14 bases in between. The CDR3 spans 15 residues, from the cysteine through the phenylalanine. Of all the DNA, just the CDR3 is kept, 45 bases in frame from base 1. Details on this clone: The antigen it binds to is not known. No base qualities exist here, and no much larger clone lies one base off it.

This clonotype was sampled from a female donor with multiple sclerosis, enrolled in a pregnancy study. The sequencing here drew on peripheral blood, taken before pregnancy. The V and J genes are TRBV5-6 and TRBJ2-7; TRBD2 is perhaps the D gene, given 6 matching bases. CDR3 protein: CASSFSGISTYEQYF. At the DNA level, the sequence is TGTGCCAGCAGCTTTAGCGGAATCTCCACCTACGAGCAGTACTTC.